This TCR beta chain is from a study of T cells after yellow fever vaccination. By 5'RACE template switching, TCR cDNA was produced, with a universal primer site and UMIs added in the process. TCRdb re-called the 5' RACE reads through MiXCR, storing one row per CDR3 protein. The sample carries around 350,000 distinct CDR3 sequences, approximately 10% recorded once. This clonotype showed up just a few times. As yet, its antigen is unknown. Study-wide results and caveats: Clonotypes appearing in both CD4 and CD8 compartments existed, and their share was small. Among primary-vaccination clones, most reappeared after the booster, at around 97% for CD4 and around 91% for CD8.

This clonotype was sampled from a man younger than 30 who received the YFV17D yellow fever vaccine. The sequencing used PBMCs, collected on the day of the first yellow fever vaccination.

The CDR3 is CASSLNSGIYNEQFF. CDR3 nucleotide sequence: TGTGCCAGCAGCTTAAATAGCGGGATATACAATGAGCAGTTCTTC. V is TRBV7-2 and J is TRBJ2-1, with TRBD2 matching 8 bases. Trimming at V came to 2 bases and at J to 4 bases, leaving 4 bases not matched to a gene. Per germline, CDR1 SGHTA and CDR2 FQGNSA. The CDR3 length is 15 residues.